What follows is one TCR beta chain and its context. Its specificity is unknown. The TCR beta cDNA libraries contained unique molecular identifiers. TCRdb used MiXCR to reprocess the PCR reads, holding one entry per CDR3 protein. The repertoire holds hundreds of thousands of distinct CDR3 sequences, with 25% to 30% as singletons. These data are taken from a study of post-analysis software for immune sequencing data. Overall study context: Relapsing-remitting, secondary progressive and progressive-relapsing multiple sclerosis courses were included. Study-level results: Among several TRBV segments more frequent in patients than controls were TRBV5-6, TRBV5-1 and TRBV20-1. People with multiple sclerosis had a significantly lower normalized Chao1 diversity than controls did. Samples prepared in the same batch strongly co-clustered by F measure.

V was shortened by 4 bases and J by 1 base, with 13 bases between the two germline ends. Germline assignment: CDR1 MGHDK and CDR2 SYGVNS. This CDR3 is built from 15 residues. The sequence was obtained from a girl aged 10 to 17 with multiple sclerosis. The chain employs TRBV25-1 and TRBJ1-1; no reliable D call. Material for sequencing was blood. In nucleotides, the CDR3 is TGTGCCAGCAGTGGGATAACACGGGGGAACACTGAAGCTTTCTTT. This encodes CASSGITRGNTEAFF.